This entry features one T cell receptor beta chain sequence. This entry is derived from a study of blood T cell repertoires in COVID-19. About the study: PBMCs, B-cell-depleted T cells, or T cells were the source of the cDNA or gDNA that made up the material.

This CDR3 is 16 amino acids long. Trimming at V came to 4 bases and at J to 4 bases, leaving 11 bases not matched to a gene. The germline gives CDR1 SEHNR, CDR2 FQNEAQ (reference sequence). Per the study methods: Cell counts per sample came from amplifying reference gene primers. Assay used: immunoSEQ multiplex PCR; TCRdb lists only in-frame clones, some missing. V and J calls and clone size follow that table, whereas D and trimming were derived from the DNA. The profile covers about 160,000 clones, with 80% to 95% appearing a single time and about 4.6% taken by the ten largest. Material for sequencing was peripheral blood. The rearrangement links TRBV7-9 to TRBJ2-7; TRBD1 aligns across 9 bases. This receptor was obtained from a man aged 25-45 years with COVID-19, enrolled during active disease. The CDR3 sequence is CASSSGETGGEYEQYF. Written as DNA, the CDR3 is TGTGCCAGCAGCTCAGGAGAGACAGGGGGAGAGTACGAGCAGTACTTC.